This T cell receptor beta chain was observed in a study of T-cell reconstitution after alpha-beta-depleted transplantation in children. TCRbeta library preparation incorporated unique molecular identifiers. TCRdb redid the calling of the PCR reads with MiXCR, one entry per CDR3 protein. The sample shows about 370,000 distinct CDR3 sequences, just over 20% of them seen only once. V was shortened by 5 bases and J by 4 bases, with 20 bases between the two germline ends. There are 16 residues in the CDR3. The sample consisted of PBMCs from the stem cell graft donor, taken from the stem cell graft. The receptor's source is a human donor who donated a stem cell graft to a child with acute myeloid leukemia. The gene calls are TRBV12-3 or TRBV12-4 and TRBJ1-2, with TRBD1 as a possible D gene (6 bases). CDR3 sequence: CASSQTPQGQRYGYTF. The CDR3 bases are TGTGCCAGCAGTCAAACCCCACAGGGACAACGCTATGGCTACACCTTC.